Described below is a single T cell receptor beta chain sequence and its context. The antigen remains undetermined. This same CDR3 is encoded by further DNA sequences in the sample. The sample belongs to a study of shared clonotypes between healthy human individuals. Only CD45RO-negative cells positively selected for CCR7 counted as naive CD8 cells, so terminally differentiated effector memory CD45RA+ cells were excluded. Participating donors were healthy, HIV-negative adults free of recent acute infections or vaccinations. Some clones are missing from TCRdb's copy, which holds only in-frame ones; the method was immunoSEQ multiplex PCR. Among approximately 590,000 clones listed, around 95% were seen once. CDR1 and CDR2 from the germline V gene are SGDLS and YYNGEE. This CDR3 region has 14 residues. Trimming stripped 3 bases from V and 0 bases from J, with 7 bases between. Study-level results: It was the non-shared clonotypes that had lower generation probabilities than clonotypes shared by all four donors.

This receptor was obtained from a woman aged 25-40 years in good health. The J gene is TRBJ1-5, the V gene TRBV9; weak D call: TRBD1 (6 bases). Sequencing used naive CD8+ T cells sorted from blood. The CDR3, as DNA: TGTGCCAGCAGCGCGACAGGTAGCAATCAGCCCCAGCATTTT. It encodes CASSATGSNQPQHF.